Presented here are 30 T cell receptor beta chains from one specimen sequenced in a study of T cell responses to AZD1222 COVID-19 vaccine. Here immunoSEQ multiplex PCR was the method, and the copy in TCRdb shows in-frame clones only, minus some. The data contain under 200,000 clones, about 93% of them singletons. The specimen comprised peripheral blood, sampled on day 0 of AZD1222 vaccination. All receptors derive from an adult in good health.

The chain employs TRBV29-1 and TRBJ1-2; D is unclear. The V and J ends lost 0 bases and 2 bases respectively, with 10 bases between them. Germline V CDR1 and CDR2: SQVTM, ANQGSEA. This CDR3 is 14 amino acids long. The DNA for the CDR3 is TGCAGCGTTGAAGATCTAACCGAAAACTATGGCTACACCTTC. Translation gives CSVEDLTENYGYTF.

The chain is built from TRBV28 and TRBJ2-6; D unresolved. Trimming stripped 8 bases from V and 1 base from J, with 12 bases between. The CDR3 spans 15 residues. The germline V gene has CDR1 MDHEN and CDR2 SYDVKM. CDR3: CASGLGASGANVLTF. The CDR3 bases are TGTGCCAGCGGCCTCGGAGCATCTGGGGCCAACGTCCTGACTTTC.

The chain combines TRBV11-1 with TRBJ2-7; 7 nucleotides line up with TRBD2. The CDR3 extends over 14 amino acids. Germline trimming cut 0 bases from V and 2 bases from J; bases unmatched to any gene: 1. Germline values: CDR1 SGHAT, CDR2 FQDESV (reference sequence). This CDR3 is CASSLAAGAYEQYF. CDR3 coding DNA: TGTGCCAGCAGCTTAGCGGCGGGAGCCTACGAGCAGTACTTC.

J is TRBJ2-7 and V is TRBV5-1; D not certain. Germline CDR1 SGHRS, CDR2 YFSETQ. CDR3 length: 12 amino acids. Trimming stripped 4 bases from V and 4 bases from J, with 9 bases between. The CDR3 is CASSPDIYEQYF. DNA for the CDR3: TGCGCCAGCAGCCCCGACATTTACGAGCAGTACTTC. The whole variable domain, filled in from reference TRBV5-1 and TRBJ2-7, reads KAGVTQTPRYLIKTRGQQVTLSCSPISGHRSVSWYQQTPGQGLQFLFEYFSETQRNKGNFPGRFSGRQFSNSRSEMNVSTLELGDSALYLCASSPDIYEQYFGPGTRLTVT.

This clone has just one count. The chain couples TRBV19 to TRBJ1-2; D is unresolved. Germline V gene lookup returns CDR1 LNHDA and CDR2 SQIVND (reference sequence). Trimming shortened V by 10 bases and J by 4 bases, and 7 bases separated the two germline ends. This CDR3 has 10 amino acids. CDR3 sequence: CATYSYGYTF. The CDR3 bases are TGTGCCACTTATTCCTATGGCTACACCTTC.

V and J are TRBV15 and TRBJ2-3; 7 bases line up with TRBD2. Germline lookup yields CDR1 LNHNV and CDR2 YYDKDF (reference sequence). The CDR3 sequence is 18 residues long. V shed 0 bases and J 5 bases; nucleotides not matched to a gene: 14. The CDR3 sequence is CATSRDRSSAGEVDTQYF. CDR3 DNA sequence: TGTGCCACCAGCAGAGACCGTTCATCGGCGGGAGAGGTAGATACGCAGTATTTT.

V and J are TRBV3-1 (or the pseudogene TRBV3-2) and TRBJ1-1; D is possibly TRBD1 (6 bases). Germline V gene lookup returns CDR1 LGHDT and CDR2 YNNKEL (reference sequence). Trimming removed 5 bases from V and 4 bases from J, with 20 bases in between. This CDR3 comprises 16 residues. CDR3: CASSGGSRGYGTEAFF. CDR3 in DNA: TGTGCCAGCAGCGGGGGAAGTAGGGGGTATGGCACTGAAGCTTTCTTT.

The rearrangement links TRBV7-9 to TRBJ2-7; TRBD1 might be the D (6 bases). Trimming shortened V by 2 bases and J by 1 base, and 21 bases separated the two germline ends. The CDR3 is made up of 18 amino acids. Per germline, CDR1 SEHNR and CDR2 FQNEAQ (reference sequence). CDR3 DNA: TGTGCCAGCAGCTTAACAGGGTGGACGGGACCCTTTTCCTACGAGCAGTACTTC. Its protein is CASSLTGWTGPFSYEQYF.

The V call is TRBV5-1, the J call TRBJ1-1; 7 nucleotides align to TRBD1. V was pared by 4 bases and J by 1 base, with 7 bases of the junction left unmatched. There are 15 residues in the CDR3. Per germline, CDR1 SGHRS and CDR2 YFSETQ. The CDR3 coding sequence is TGCGCCAGCAGCCTTCAGGGGGTGGGGAACACTGAAGCTTTCTTT. Translating it yields CASSLQGVGNTEAFF. The full variable domain, with the rest looked up from reference TRBV5-1 and TRBJ1-1, is KAGVTQTPRYLIKTRGQQVTLSCSPISGHRSVSWYQQTPGQGLQFLFEYFSETQRNKGNFPGRFSGRQFSNSRSEMNVSTLELGDSALYLCASSLQGVGNTEAFFGQGTRLTVV.

This rearrangement joins TRBV2 to TRBJ1-6; D not resolved. CDR3 length equals 12 residues. Trimming stripped 6 bases from V and 9 bases from J, with 9 bases between. CDR1 and CDR2 from the germline V gene are SNHLY and FYNNEI. DNA for the CDR3: TGTGCCAGCAGCTTTGATGGTTCACCCCTCCACTTT. Its translation is CASSFDGSPLHF.

The gene calls are TRBV30 and TRBJ1-5; possible D gene TRBD1, 5 bases. Germline values: CDR1 GTSNPN, CDR2 SVGIG (reference sequence). CDR3 length equals 13 residues. Trimming took 2 bases from V and 7 from J, leaving 12 bases between them. The CDR3 spells CAWSSGVDQPQHF. CDR3 bases: TGTGCCTGGAGTTCGGGGGTGGACCAGCCCCAGCATTTT.

The genes are TRBV29-1 and TRBJ2-7, with D unclear. The V and J ends lost 7 bases and 2 bases respectively, with 15 bases between them. The CDR3 is 13 residues long. Germline CDR1 SQVTM, CDR2 ANQGSEA. CDR3 nucleotides: TGCAGCGCGACACTCGGACCCCCCTACGAGCAGTACTTC. Its protein is CSATLGPPYEQYF.

V usage is TRBV10-3 and J usage is TRBJ2-7; TRBD1 aligns across 9 bases. Per germline, CDR1 ENHRY and CDR2 SYGVKD. The CDR3 runs to 13 residues. Trimming cost V 4 bases and J 3 bases; bases outside gene matches: 1. This chain's CDR3 is CAISAGQGYEQYF. The CDR3 nucleotides are TGTGCCATCAGTGCGGGACAGGGCTACGAGCAGTACTTC.

The V and J genes are TRBV5-1 and TRBJ1-2, with TRBD1 matching over 7 bases. The junction had 6 bases not matched to a gene; V was cut back by 5 bases and J by 5 bases. The CDR3 loop spans 13 amino acids. Per germline, CDR1 SGHRS and CDR2 YFSETQ. The DNA of the CDR3 is TGCGCCAGCAGTGAAGGGGGCTGGTATGGCTACACCTTC. It specifies CASSEGGWYGYTF.

The V call is TRBV7-8, the J call TRBJ1-5, with a possible D match to TRBD1 (5 bases). Per the germline V gene, CDR1 is SGHVS and CDR2 is FQNEAQ. V was cut by 5 bases and J by 3 bases, with 11 bases left in between. The CDR3 extends over 14 amino acids. As DNA, the CDR3 is TGTGCCAGCAGCCCTGGGGGGATCAATCAGCCCCAGCATTTT. Protein product: CASSPGGINQPQHF.

The rearrangement uses TRBV20-1 and TRBJ2-7; D is perhaps TRBD1 or TRBD2 (5 bases each). Deletions cut 5 bases from V and 6 bases from J, with 11 bases between. Germline CDR1 DFQATT, CDR2 SNEGSKA (reference sequence). CDR3 length: 11 residues. The CDR3 is CSALRGVEQYF. CDR3 nucleotide sequence: TGCAGTGCTCTAAGGGGAGTCGAGCAGTACTTC.

This clone appeared a single time. The chain uses TRBV27 and TRBJ1-4; 9 nucleotides agree with TRBD1. The V gene's germline CDR1 is MNHEY and CDR2 SMNVEV (reference sequence). V was clipped by 4 bases and J by 10 bases; unmatched bases: 22. The CDR3 runs 19 residues. CDR3 sequence: CASSSPDRGGASPRGKLFF. The CDR3 DNA follows: TGTGCCAGCAGTTCCCCTGACAGGGGGGGCGCGAGCCCAAGGGGAAAACTGTTTTTT.

CDR3 DNA: TGTGCCAGCAGTTCGGGTGTTGGCTACACCTTC. Translating gives CASSSGVGYTF. The rearrangement joins TRBV28 to TRBJ1-2; D ambiguous. CDR3 length: 11 residues. CDR1 and CDR2 (germline): MDHEN, SYDVKM. V lost 4 bases to trimming and J lost 7 bases, with 7 bases between them.

The chain uses TRBV18 and TRBJ1-2, with a tentative D call TRBD1 (5 bases). The CDR3 extends over 15 amino acids. Germline loops: CDR1 KGHSH, CDR2 LQKENI. Trimming stripped 3 bases from V and 1 base from J, with 12 bases between. The DNA of the CDR3 is TGTGCCAGCTCACCTGCAGGGCGGGATAACTATGGCTACACCTTC. Translating gives CASSPAGRDNYGYTF.

CDR3 nucleotide sequence: TGTGCCATCAGTGAGTCGATGGGACAGGGGCTTAGGGACTATGGCTACACCTTC. As protein: CAISESMGQGLRDYGYTF. The chain links TRBV10-3 to TRBJ1-2; TRBD1 matches 10 bases. The ends lost 0 bases at V and 3 bases at J; junction bases unmatched: 10. Germline V gene sequence: CDR1 ENHRY, CDR2 SYGVKD. CDR3 length: 18 amino acids.

The chain combines TRBV5-4 with TRBJ1-2; TRBD1 is a possible D gene (6 bases). Looked up from germline, CDR1 is SGHNT and CDR2 is YYREEE (reference sequence). V lost 0 bases, J lost 3 bases, and 18 bases lay in between. The CDR3 extends over 17 amino acids. For the CDR3, the DNA is TGTGCCAGCAGCTTGGCGGTAATGGGGGGCGCTGACTATGGCTACACCTTC. Translated, it gives CASSLAVMGGADYGYTF.

The rearrangement links TRBV11-2 to TRBJ2-7; no clear D. V lost 0 bases and J lost 4, with 7 bases in between. This CDR3 comprises 13 residues. Germline loops: CDR1 SGHAT, CDR2 FQNNGV. CDR3 sequence: CASSLEVTYEQYF. The DNA of the CDR3 is TGTGCCAGCAGCTTAGAGGTCACTTACGAGCAGTACTTC.

This clone occurred once. The chain is built from TRBV2 and TRBJ1-1; D remains unclear. The CDR3 consists of 11 residues. V was shortened by 8 bases and J by 6 bases, with 10 bases between the two germline ends. Germline values: CDR1 SNHLY, CDR2 FYNNEI. CDR3 nucleotides: TGTGCCAGCGGACTAGAGGCTGAAGCTTTCTTT. Encoded protein: CASGLEAEAFF. Full variable domain (missing parts from reference TRBV2 and TRBJ1-1): EPEVTQTPSHQVTQMGQEVILRCVPISNHLYFYWYRQILGQKVEFLVSFYNNEISEKSEIFDDQFSVERPDGSNFTLKIRSTKLEDSAMYFCASGLEAEAFFGQGTRLTVV.

V and J are TRBV7-8 and TRBJ2-2, with D maybe TRBD1 (5 bases). Germline CDR1 and CDR2: SGHVS and FQNEAQ. With 10 bases removed from V and 4 bases from J, the gap between germline ends came to 13 bases. This CDR3 is 13 amino acids long. The DNA for the CDR3 is TGTGCCATACCCAGGGAACGCACCGGGGAGCTGTTTTTT. It translates to CAIPRERTGELFF.

The chain carries TRBV15 and TRBJ1-2, with D hard to call. The V and J ends lost 1 base and 7 bases respectively, with 13 bases between them. The CDR3 totals 14 residues. Germline V gene data show CDR1 as LNHNV and CDR2 as YYDKDF (reference sequence). The CDR3, as DNA: TGTGCCACCAGCAGAGGCGGCGGAGCCCTTGGCTACACCTTC. Translation: CATSRGGGALGYTF. The full variable domain, its missing parts supplied by reference TRBV15 and TRBJ1-2, is DAMVIQNPRYQVTQFGKPVTLSCSQTLNHNVMYWYQQKSSQAPKLLFHYYDKDFNNEADTPDNFQSRRPNTSFCFLDIRSPGLGDTAMYLCATSRGGGALGYTFGSGTRLTVV.

The count of this clone is one. The chain uses TRBV7-2 and TRBJ1-6; no clear D gene. Trimming removed 5 bases from V and 7 bases from J, with 15 bases in between. The CDR3 is 15 amino acids. The germline V gene encodes CDR1 SGHTA and CDR2 FQGNSA. Here the CDR3 reads CASSRKVGENSPLHF. Written as DNA, the CDR3 is TGTGCCAGCAGCCGGAAGGTCGGGGAGAATTCACCCCTCCACTTT.

The rearrangement joins TRBV18 to TRBJ1-5; D is unresolved. Germline CDR1 KGHSH, CDR2 LQKENI. CDR3 length equals 15 residues. Trimming took 5 bases from V and 3 from J, leaving 14 bases between them. The DNA of the CDR3 is TGTGCCAGCTCAGTGAACCGCGGGGTCAATCAGCCCCAGCATTTT. Its translation: CASSVNRGVNQPQHF.

The chain links TRBV3-1 (or the pseudogene TRBV3-2) to TRBJ2-1; 11 positions agree with TRBD2. With V trimmed by 1 base and J by 4 bases, 3 bases remained unmatched. The germline V gene encodes CDR1 LGHDT and CDR2 YNNKEL (reference sequence). The CDR3 totals 16 residues. The CDR3 DNA is TGTGCCAGCAGCCAAGTCCGGACTAGCGGGTACAATGAGCAGTTCTTC. It translates to CASSQVRTSGYNEQFF.

The rearrangement joins TRBV28 to TRBJ1-4; D perhaps matches TRBD1 (5 bases). V was shortened by 3 bases and J by 6 bases, with 11 bases between the two germline ends. The germline CDR1 and CDR2 sequences are MDHEN and SYDVKM. This CDR3 has 14 residues. The CDR3 region is CASSFSGTHEKLFF. For the CDR3, the DNA is TGTGCCAGCAGTTTTTCCGGGACGCATGAAAAACTGTTTTTT. The entire variable domain, with the rest obtained from reference TRBV28 and TRBJ1-4, is as follows: DVKVTQSSRYLVKRTGEKVFLECVQDMDHENMFWYRQDPGLGLRLIYFSYDVKMKEKGDIPEGYSVSREKKERFSLILESASTNQTSMYLCASSFSGTHEKLFFGSGTQLSVL.

The chain uses TRBV6-1 and TRBJ1-2; D is unclear. CDR1 and CDR2 (germline): MNHNS, SASEGT. V lost 2 bases and J lost 2, with 9 bases in between. The CDR3 totals 14 residues. In DNA form, the CDR3 reads TGTGCCAGCAGTGAACTGGCACCGAACTATGGCTACACCTTC. It specifies CASSELAPNYGYTF.